This T cell receptor (beta chain) was captured by sequencing in a study of neurological immune-mediated disorders. Each CDR3 protein is one row after TCRdb ran MiXCR on the 5' RACE reads. The sample includes tens of thousands of distinct CDR3 sequences, 5% to 7% of them seen just once. This clonotype was found many times. The study used blood bank volunteers in Maryland, USA, as healthy controls. The unsorted libraries originated from 2 million PBMCs kept at -80 C. This TCR was recovered from a woman in her thirties or forties in good health. The sample was PBMCs.

The CDR3 region is CASSTSITDTQYF. In DNA, the CDR3 is TGCGCCAGCAGCACTTCGATCACAGATACGCAGTATTTT. V and J are TRBV5-1 and TRBJ2-3; no definite D call. The CDR3 is made up of 13 amino acids. Germline lookup yields CDR1 SGHRS and CDR2 YFSETQ. Trimming removed 4 bases at V and 2 bases at J, with 8 bases between.